Listed here is a single TCR beta chain. Its specificity is unknown. The entry originates in a study of cytomegalovirus exposure and HLA in healthy donors. Background on the study: The study's early data release held about 85 million unique TCRs from HLA-typed donors. General study points: The sole available immune exposure information was CMV serostatus. Specificity of three CMV-associated chains for CMV antigens was verified in vitro. With further analysis later on, most CMV-associated TCR beta chains appeared HLA-restricted.

The CDR3 runs 12 residues. Per germline, CDR1 MDHEN and CDR2 SYDVKM. Trimming pared 6 bases from V and 3 bases from J, leaving 8 bases between. 13 Jbeta primers and 60 Vbeta primers were used for the PCR. Here immunoSEQ multiplex PCR was the method, and the copy in TCRdb shows in-frame clones only, minus some. The table lists some 170,000 clones, about four fifths of them singletons. Input material: PBMCs. The rearrangement joins TRBV28 to TRBJ1-2; D unresolved. This TCR was sampled from a woman in her 30s in good health and CMV-seropositive. The CDR3 nucleotides read TGTGCCAGCAGCTCAGGTTACTATGGCTACACCTTC. Its protein is CASSSGYYGYTF.